The rows below give T cell receptor beta chains drawn from one sample of a study of control samples from healthy donors and cancer patients. Clones were read by immunoSEQ multiplex PCR, and TCRdb kept only the in-frame ones, dropping some. The sample shows 130,000 or so clones, around 94% of them seen only once. The specimen was blood. The receptors were sampled from a man aged 35 to 55 in good health. Both conserved end residues are part of each CDR3. D genes are given only for firm matches. Clone size appears in some rows only: once, few, many, or a class for an expanded clone.

clone_size: -; j_call: TRBJ1-2; v_call: TRBV28; d_call: TRBD1; cdr3_nt: TGTGCCAGCAGTTTCCCCGGGACAGGCGCTAAGGGTGGCTACACCTTC; cdr3_aa: CASSFPGTGAKGGYTF
clone_size: once; j_call: TRBJ2-1; v_call: TRBV7-9; d_call: -; cdr3_nt: -; cdr3_aa: CASSFRGRSPYNEQFF
clone_size: -; j_call: TRBJ2-7; v_call: TRBV12-3/TRBV12-4; d_call: -; cdr3_nt: TGTGCCAGCAGTGCAACGACTACGGGCGAGCAGTACTTC; cdr3_aa: CASSATTTGEQYF
clone_size: -; j_call: TRBJ1-5; v_call: TRBV10-3; d_call: -; cdr3_nt: TGTGCCATCAGCGCCGGGACCGCTGAACAGCCCCAGCATTTT; cdr3_aa: CAISAGTAEQPQHF
clone_size: -; j_call: TRBJ1-4; v_call: TRBV7-9; d_call: -; cdr3_nt: TGTGCCAGCAGCTTGGGTGCAACTAATGAAAAACTGTTTTTT; cdr3_aa: CASSLGATNEKLFF
clone_size: -; j_call: TRBJ1-2; v_call: TRBV6-5; d_call: -; cdr3_nt: TGTGCCAGCAGTTACTCAAAGATGGGACAATCTTATGGCTACACCTTC; cdr3_aa: CASSYSKMGQSYGYTF
clone_size: -; j_call: TRBJ1-5; v_call: TRBV18; d_call: TRBD1; cdr3_nt: TGTGCCAGCTCACCAGCAGGGGGAACTCCGGCGGCTCAGCCCCAGCATTTT; cdr3_aa: CASSPAGGTPAAQPQHF
clone_size: -; j_call: TRBJ2-1; v_call: TRBV9; d_call: TRBD2; cdr3_nt: TGTGCCAGCCCCGGGAGGGGCGGGGGTTACAATGAGCAGTTCTTC; cdr3_aa: CASPGRGGGYNEQFF
clone_size: -; j_call: TRBJ1-5; v_call: TRBV10-3; d_call: -; cdr3_nt: TGTGCCATCAGCCAGGACATTAGCAATCAGCCCCAGCATTTT; cdr3_aa: CAISQDISNQPQHF
clone_size: once; j_call: TRBJ2-3; v_call: TRBV3-1/TRBV3-2; d_call: -; cdr3_nt: TGTGCCAGCAGCCAGGAGATTATCACAGATACGCAGTATTTT; cdr3_aa: CASSQEIITDTQYF
clone_size: -; j_call: TRBJ2-3; v_call: TRBV12-3/TRBV12-4; d_call: -; cdr3_nt: TGTGCCAGCAGTTGGGGTATTAGAGATACGCAGTATTTT; cdr3_aa: CASSWGIRDTQYF
clone_size: once; j_call: TRBJ2-5; v_call: TRBV4-2; d_call: -; cdr3_nt: TGTGCCAGCAGCCAAGAGAAATTAGCACGGCAAGAGACCCAGTACTTC; cdr3_aa: CASSQEKLARQETQYF
clone_size: -; j_call: TRBJ2-3; v_call: TRBV6-2/TRBV6-3; d_call: -; cdr3_nt: TGTGCCAGCAGCTCCGGGACGCATATGACAGATACGCAGTATTTT; cdr3_aa: CASSSGTHMTDTQYF
clone_size: once; j_call: TRBJ2-7; v_call: TRBV5-6; d_call: TRBD1; cdr3_nt: TGTGCCAGCAGCGGGGGACAGTCGGCCTACGAGCAGTACTTC; cdr3_aa: CASSGGQSAYEQYF
clone_size: -; j_call: TRBJ2-1; v_call: TRBV7-9; d_call: TRBD2; cdr3_nt: TGTGCCAGCAGCTTAGGGGGACTAGCGGGTGATTACAATGAGCAGTTCTTC; cdr3_aa: CASSLGGLAGDYNEQFF
clone_size: -; j_call: TRBJ1-5; v_call: TRBV19; d_call: -; cdr3_nt: TGTGCCAGTAGTATCAGAGGGGCCCCATATCAGCCCCAGCATTTT; cdr3_aa: CASSIRGAPYQPQHF
clone_size: -; j_call: TRBJ1-5; v_call: TRBV9; d_call: -; cdr3_nt: TGTGCCAGCAGCGTAGACATCAATCAGCCCCAGCATTTT; cdr3_aa: CASSVDINQPQHF
clone_size: -; j_call: TRBJ2-3; v_call: TRBV6-2/TRBV6-3; d_call: -; cdr3_nt: TGTGCCAGCAGTTACTCGGACTACCCCACAGATACGCAGTATTTT; cdr3_aa: CASSYSDYPTDTQYF
clone_size: -; j_call: TRBJ2-7; v_call: TRBV28; d_call: -; cdr3_nt: TGTGCCAGCAGTTTACAGGTTGACTACGAGCAGTACTTC; cdr3_aa: CASSLQVDYEQYF
clone_size: -; j_call: TRBJ1-1; v_call: TRBV18; d_call: -; cdr3_nt: TGTGCCAGCTCCCCCGGAGTGGGCTCTGAAGCTTTCTTT; cdr3_aa: CASSPGVGSEAFF
clone_size: -; j_call: TRBJ2-7; v_call: TRBV5-1; d_call: TRBD2; cdr3_nt: TGCGCCAGCAGCCCTACTAGCGGCGTCTACGAGCAGTACTTC; cdr3_aa: CASSPTSGVYEQYF
clone_size: -; j_call: TRBJ1-4; v_call: TRBV6-2/TRBV6-3; d_call: -; cdr3_nt: TGTGCCAGCAGTGACCCCAGGGAAAGACTGTTTTTT; cdr3_aa: CASSDPRERLFF
clone_size: -; j_call: TRBJ1-4; v_call: TRBV2; d_call: -; cdr3_nt: TGTGCCAGCAGTGACAGTTTCAATGAAAAACTGTTTTTT; cdr3_aa: CASSDSFNEKLFF
clone_size: -; j_call: TRBJ2-7; v_call: TRBV9; d_call: -; cdr3_nt: TGTGCCAGCAGCATAACAGGGGACTCCTCCTACGAGCAGTACTTC; cdr3_aa: CASSITGDSSYEQYF
clone_size: once; j_call: TRBJ2-3; v_call: TRBV7-9; d_call: TRBD1; cdr3_nt: TGTGCCAGCAGCTTTGGGACAGGGGAACCTACGCAGTATTTT; cdr3_aa: CASSFGTGEPTQYF
clone_size: once; j_call: TRBJ2-2; v_call: TRBV13; d_call: TRBD2; cdr3_nt: TGTGCCAGCAGCTTCTTAGCGGGAGGCACCGGGGAGCTGTTTTTT; cdr3_aa: CASSFLAGGTGELFF
clone_size: -; j_call: TRBJ2-4; v_call: TRBV3-1/TRBV3-2; d_call: TRBD2; cdr3_nt: TGTGCCAGCAGCCAAGAAACTAGCGGGAGGGCCCGGACCAAAAACATTCAGTACTTC; cdr3_aa: CASSQETSGRARTKNIQYF
clone_size: few; j_call: TRBJ1-1; v_call: TRBV6-5; d_call: -; cdr3_nt: TGTGCCAGCATCAATGGGGGGGCGACGAACACTGAAGCTTTCTTT; cdr3_aa: CASINGGATNTEAFF
clone_size: -; j_call: TRBJ1-2; v_call: TRBV29-1; d_call: -; cdr3_nt: TGCAGCGTTGTGCCGGGGGCCGGCTATGGCTACACCTTC; cdr3_aa: CSVVPGAGYGYTF
clone_size: -; j_call: TRBJ2-7; v_call: TRBV2; d_call: -; cdr3_nt: TGTGCCAGCAGTGGAGGCGAGCAGTACTTC; cdr3_aa: CASSGGEQYF
clone_size: -; j_call: TRBJ1-5; v_call: TRBV19; d_call: -; cdr3_nt: TGTGCCAGTAGTGAGGCCCTTAGCAATCAGCCCCAGCATTTT; cdr3_aa: CASSEALSNQPQHF
clone_size: once; j_call: TRBJ2-5; v_call: TRBV10-3; d_call: TRBD1; cdr3_nt: TGTGCCATCAGCAGGGGACAGGCGGAGACCCAGTACTTC; cdr3_aa: CAISRGQAETQYF
clone_size: -; j_call: TRBJ2-5; v_call: TRBV9; d_call: -; cdr3_nt: TGTGCCAGCAGCGTAGCCGAAACTCCACTTAGATCAGAGACCCAGTACTTC; cdr3_aa: CASSVAETPLRSETQYF
clone_size: once; j_call: TRBJ2-1; v_call: TRBV14; d_call: -; cdr3_nt: TGTGCCAGCCGTAGAGGGGGCGGGGGCCCGGATGAGCAGTTCTTC; cdr3_aa: CASRRGGGGPDEQFF
clone_size: -; j_call: TRBJ1-5; v_call: TRBV5-6; d_call: TRBD1; cdr3_nt: TGTGCCAGCAGCTCGGGACAGGGGGCGGGGCAGCCCCAGCATTTT; cdr3_aa: CASSSGQGAGQPQHF
clone_size: -; j_call: TRBJ2-1; v_call: TRBV6-5; d_call: TRBD2; cdr3_nt: TGTGCCAGCAGTTACTCGGGCGGGGGGGCCGGGAATGAGCAGTTCTTC; cdr3_aa: CASSYSGGGAGNEQFF
clone_size: -; j_call: TRBJ1-1; v_call: TRBV10-3; d_call: -; cdr3_nt: TGTGCCATCAGTGAGCCGGGAACTGAAGCTTTCTTT; cdr3_aa: CAISEPGTEAFF
clone_size: -; j_call: TRBJ1-5; v_call: TRBV28; d_call: -; cdr3_nt: TGTGCCAGCAGTTCGGTGCGACCGCATAGCAATCAGCCCCAGCATTTT; cdr3_aa: CASSSVRPHSNQPQHF
clone_size: -; j_call: TRBJ2-1; v_call: TRBV28; d_call: -; cdr3_nt: TGTGCCACTTGGGGCTCCTACAATGAGCAGTTCTTC; cdr3_aa: CATWGSYNEQFF
clone_size: -; j_call: TRBJ1-1; v_call: TRBV5-4; d_call: -; cdr3_nt: TGTGCCAGCAGCCTAGGGGCCACTGAAGCTTTCTTT; cdr3_aa: CASSLGATEAFF
clone_size: -; j_call: TRBJ1-1; v_call: TRBV6-5; d_call: -; cdr3_nt: TGTGCCAGCAGTTACTCCGGGGGGAACACTGAAGCTTTCTTT; cdr3_aa: CASSYSGGNTEAFF
clone_size: -; j_call: TRBJ2-3; v_call: TRBV24-1; d_call: -; cdr3_nt: TGTGCCACCAGTGATGCGGGACGGGGACAGACAGATACGCAGTATTTT; cdr3_aa: CATSDAGRGQTDTQYF
clone_size: -; j_call: TRBJ2-1; v_call: TRBV4-1; d_call: -; cdr3_nt: TGCGCCAGCAGCCGCCCGGACAGAAGAGACAATGAGCAGTTCTTC; cdr3_aa: CASSRPDRRDNEQFF
clone_size: -; j_call: TRBJ1-5; v_call: TRBV28; d_call: -; cdr3_nt: TGTGCCATTGGGCCGTCGGGGGCACAACAGCCCCAGCATTTT; cdr3_aa: CAIGPSGAQQPQHF
clone_size: once; j_call: TRBJ2-3; v_call: TRBV5-1; d_call: TRBD1; cdr3_nt: TGCGCCAGCAGCTTAGGACAGGGGGCAGATACGCAGTATTTT; cdr3_aa: CASSLGQGADTQYF
clone_size: -; j_call: TRBJ2-2; v_call: TRBV28; d_call: TRBD1; cdr3_nt: TGTGCCAGCAGTTACCGGGACAGGGGGCGGCACACCGGAGAGCTGTTTTTT; cdr3_aa: CASSYRDRGRHTGELFF
clone_size: once; j_call: TRBJ2-1; v_call: TRBV9; d_call: TRBD2; cdr3_nt: TGTGCCAGCAGCGTAGTGAAAGCGGGGGGATACAATGAGCAGTTCTTC; cdr3_aa: CASSVVKAGGYNEQFF
clone_size: -; j_call: TRBJ1-1; v_call: TRBV10-3; d_call: -; cdr3_nt: TGTGCCATCAGTGACTCAGGGTTGAGGACTGAAGCTTTCTTT; cdr3_aa: CAISDSGLRTEAFF
clone_size: -; j_call: TRBJ2-1; v_call: TRBV29-1; d_call: TRBD2; cdr3_nt: TGCAGCGTTTATCCCGCGACTAGCGGGAGCGGGAATGAGCAGTTCTTC; cdr3_aa: CSVYPATSGSGNEQFF
clone_size: -; j_call: TRBJ2-3; v_call: TRBV6-5; d_call: TRBD2; cdr3_nt: TGTGCCAGCAACCCCAAGCGGGAGAGCACAGATACGCAGTATTTT; cdr3_aa: CASNPKRESTDTQYF
clone_size: -; j_call: TRBJ2-7; v_call: TRBV28; d_call: -; cdr3_nt: TGTGCCAGCAGTTCCATCGTCGAGCAGTACTTC; cdr3_aa: CASSSIVEQYF
clone_size: -; j_call: TRBJ2-2; v_call: TRBV6-6; d_call: -; cdr3_nt: TGTGCCAGCAGTCCCGCGACAGACGCGACCGGGGAGCTGTTTTTT; cdr3_aa: CASSPATDATGELFF
clone_size: -; j_call: TRBJ2-4; v_call: TRBV6-5; d_call: -; cdr3_nt: TGTGCCAGCAGTTTAGGGGGGTATTCGGCCAAAAACATTCAGTACTTC; cdr3_aa: CASSLGGYSAKNIQYF
clone_size: -; j_call: TRBJ2-3; v_call: TRBV11-2; d_call: -; cdr3_nt: TGTGCCAGCAGCTCCTCCAGGGGGGCGGGGGTAGCAGATACGCAGTATTTT; cdr3_aa: CASSSSRGAGVADTQYF
clone_size: -; j_call: TRBJ1-1; v_call: TRBV5-6; d_call: -; cdr3_nt: TGTGCCAGCAGTAATGAGGACAGCACTACCACTGAAGCTTTCTTT; cdr3_aa: CASSNEDSTTTEAFF
clone_size: once; j_call: TRBJ2-7; v_call: TRBV14; d_call: -; cdr3_nt: TGTGCCAGCAGCCCAGGGACATCCGGCTCTCTACCCTACTACGAGCAGTACTTC; cdr3_aa: CASSPGTSGSLPYYEQYF
clone_size: -; j_call: TRBJ1-2; v_call: TRBV7-9; d_call: -; cdr3_nt: TGTGCCAGCAGCTTGGGGGCTGGCTACACCTTC; cdr3_aa: CASSLGAGYTF
clone_size: -; j_call: TRBJ2-5; v_call: TRBV7-8; d_call: -; cdr3_nt: TGTGCCAGCAGCTTATGGAGGGGGCGCGGGGAGACCCAGTACTTC; cdr3_aa: CASSLWRGRGETQYF
clone_size: -; j_call: TRBJ1-2; v_call: TRBV6-2/TRBV6-3; d_call: -; cdr3_nt: TGTGCCAGCAGTTATGATAGCCTGGGCTACACCTTC; cdr3_aa: CASSYDSLGYTF